This TCR beta chain originates from a study of cytomegalovirus exposure and HLA in healthy donors (dated by TCRdb to about 2017). The study in broad terms: In an earlier analysis of roughly 500 of the donors, 250 to 300 Gb of sequence data and 90 million to 120 million unique TCR beta sequences from 180 million or so T cells were reported. An early release that covered approximately 600 HLA-typed donors contained about 300 gigabases of sequencing data and tens of millions of unique TCR sequences. Donor age, sex, ethnicity and CMV serostatus were collected together with the repertoire data. To study patterns of TCR occurrence, a later analysis re-analyzed previously published TCR beta repertoires from 650 to 750 donors and added high-resolution HLA genotyping. A few DR-DQ haplotypes were treated as single units for association and clustering because of strong linkage in the cohort. High-throughput TCR immunosequencing, statistical association of individual TCRs with disease status, and machine learning were combined to predict cytomegalovirus infection status. Among 300 to 450 genotyped donors of the cohort, an average of approximately 240,000 unique TCR beta nucleotide sequences were sequenced per donor, around 18% of them non-productive. The T cell repertoires of some 670 subjects were profiled by immunosequencing and related to cytomegalovirus serostatus. The study aimed to test whether cataloging public T cell receptors could reveal signatures of past pathogen exposure. The genetic ancestry cluster associated with self-reported Caucasian donors included roughly four fifths of the 350 to 500 genotyped donors. Rather than drawing on any new phenotypic data, the later analysis identified candidate immune exposures from TCR beta sequences and the way those sequences occurred across donors. Typing coverage differed by locus: A, B, C, DRB1 and DQB1 were typed in roughly 629-640 donors, DQA1 in 500 to 550, DPA1 in roughly 590, and DPB1 in just under 490. Both class I and class II loci were covered by HLA typing, at four-digit resolution. A separate validation cohort of about 110 different subjects was used in addition to the approximately 700-subject first cohort. In an earlier analysis of 587 of the donors, high-throughput TCR beta sequencing was used to judge whether each TCR beta V gene segment behaved as functional or pseudogenic. All discovery cohort repertoires had been generated using a single sequencing platform. Genome-wide SNP genotypes for about 55% of the roughly 670 donors were used in a later genetic analysis, which treated that subset as a discovery cohort.

Sequences SGDLS (CDR1) and YYNGEE (CDR2) are obtained from the germline V gene. The CDR3 goes from the cysteine to the phenylalanine over 15 residues. The entry retains the CDR3 DNA only, 45 bases that are in frame from base 1. Trimmed from V: 2 bases; trimmed from J: 4 bases; junction bases lacking a gene match: 3. The cohort was made up of about 670 healthy bone marrow donors. All cohort members were sampled while nominally healthy, although unrecorded immune exposures were likely present. The donor tested CMV seronegative and was one of the 352 seronegative cohort members. A peripheral blood sample was provided by each donor, and peripheral blood mononuclear cells were used for TCR beta sequencing. The Qiagen DNeasy Blood Extraction Kit was used to extract genomic DNA from the blood cell samples. What the research found in general, with its limitations: Several of the top co-occurrence clusters appeared to be linked to parvovirus B19, influenza, CMV and Epstein-Barr virus, according to a later analysis. According to a later analysis, most CMV-associated TCR beta chains appeared to be HLA-restricted, and the HLA associations seemed to be driven largely by CMV exposure. In a later analysis, HLA-associated TCR beta chains showed more clonal expansion and lower generation probabilities than non-associated chains that were equally common. An earlier analysis of several hundred of the donors showed that most TCR beta V segments appeared in productive rearrangements either about 87% or about 30% of the time, which broadly matched IMGT annotations. This cohort had only TCR beta chains sequenced, and the lack of alpha or paired-chain data limited which features could be detected. A further reported finding was that TCR beta sequences accurately predicted the HLA-A and HLA-B alleles for most subjects in the first cohort. The study gave a list of over 150 TCR beta chains associated with cytomegalovirus. Some IMGT-functional V segments, including TRBV6-2 and TRBV6-3, could not be distinguished by the 87-base-pair reads and were therefore excluded. The earlier analysis of some 560 of the donors excluded approximately 17 rarely observed V segments, including chromosome 9 orphons, because counts were too low. Across donors, most TCR sequences were observed very rarely, whereas some public TCRs were present in many individuals. The only immune exposure information available for the cohort was CMV serostatus. According to a later genetic analysis, donors in an Asian-associated ancestry cluster had fewer N-insertions in productive TCRs than the approximately 700-donor mean. The classifier was reported to diagnose cytomegalovirus status with high specificity and sensitivity in both the original cohort and the validation cohort. Three of the identified cytomegalovirus-associated TCR beta chains were confirmed in vitro to be specific for cytomegalovirus antigens. Specific HLA alleles were associated with around 18,000 TCR beta sequences at a false discovery rate of 0.05 in a later analysis. Correlated functional status among segregating V segments might reflect linkage disequilibrium, but an unknown experimental factor could not be ruled out. It was suggested by the authors that the approach could potentially be generalized to other disease states and immunological phenotypes. Presence/absence analyses assumed roughly uniform sequencing depth across donors, an assumption that may not hold. A later analysis found that TCR association rates varied across HLA loci, with DRB1 alleles showing the most associated TCRs and HLA-C alleles the fewest. A cluster of highly shared sequence variants was judged likely to be a technical artifact of the sequencing pipeline. Strong co-occurrence of HLA alleles, especially DR and DQ, made assigning TCR associations to individual alleles difficult. In a later genetic analysis, a missense DCLRE1C variant was associated with V-gene and J-gene trimming of TCR beta chains, and the association was replicated in an independent cohort. Because HLA typing was unavailable for some donors at each locus, only the typed subset was used in association tests.

Turning to this clone: Its antigen is still unknown. No much larger clone exists at a distance of one base, and base qualities are not known.

The library was produced with the immunoSEQ multiplex PCR assay. The multiplex PCR relied on a mix of 60 forward primers for TCR Vbeta segments and 13 reverse primers for TCR Jbeta segments. The CDR3 region of rearranged TCR beta genes was amplified from genomic DNA by a multiplex PCR assay. The amplified TCR beta libraries were sequenced on the Illumina HiSeq System as 87-base-pair reads. The authors' analysis ran thus. Across the roughly 700 repertoires, a later analysis counted some 80 million unique TCR beta chains, 9.5 million to 12 million of which were shared by at least two donors. Raw reads were error-corrected and collapsed into unique sequences by a nearest-neighbor algorithm in which closely related sequences were merged to remove PCR and sequencing errors. CDR3 sequences were aligned to IMGT reference sequences to assign V, D and J gene segments. Each retained sequence needed at least a six-nucleotide match to both a V gene segment and a J gene segment. A rearrangement was called productive if the CDR3 had no stop codons and remained in frame with V and J, and every other rearrangement was called non-productive. CDR3 was defined by IMGT convention, running from the second conserved V-encoded cysteine to the conserved J-encoded phenylalanine. In an earlier analysis of more than 550 of the donors, sequences lacking an unambiguous match to a single V gene segment were excluded. An earlier analysis of several hundred of the donors called V segments functional above 56.7% productive rearrangements and segregating when the between-donor standard deviation exceeded 5%. A statistical classification framework was built to diagnose cytomegalovirus status from the catalog of TCR beta chain sequences. V and J gene assignment, in a later analysis, came from comparing TCR nucleotide sequences with IMGT/GENE-DB human TR gene sequences. The TCRdist pipeline was used in a later analysis to assign CDR3 sequences and most-parsimonious VDJ recombination scenarios. A later analysis defined each TCR beta chain by its CDR3 amino acid sequence plus V-gene family, and excluded reads lacking a unique V-gene family. A later analysis removed 550 to 650 highly shared, low-generation-probability nucleotide sequences to deal with suspected cross-contamination and a sequencing artifact. For each public chain, a later analysis derived a clonal expansion index from normalized ranks of inferred template counts within each repertoire. A later analysis computed generation probabilities with a VDJ recombination model fitted to out-of-frame rearrangements, and checked the results against IGoR. In a later analysis, TCR-TCR, TCR-HLA and TCR-CMV co-occurrence was scored with hypergeometric tests, and a repertoire-size bias correction was applied to TCR pairs. A later analysis estimated false discovery rates by permuting HLA or CMV assignments 20 times. In a later analysis, co-occurring TCRs were grouped using DBSCAN, and TCRdist sequence similarity was added for clustering within HLA-allele-positive subsets. Repertoires with fewer than 30,000 or more than 120,000 public chains were left out of co-occurrence clustering, as were about five repertoires with anomalous nucleotide sharing. Here the immuneACCESS table is served through TCRdb, limited to in-frame sequences with V and J called. Missing clones are a known gap in these copies; in checked studies unresolved V genes cover under half, and the rest lacks a known reason. V and J calls and clone size are those listed in that table; D and trimming were worked out from the DNA. The sample table holds 130,000 or so clones, of which over 60% were seen once. The top ten clonotypes cover approximately 0.86% of the sample.

This chain is built from TRBV9 and TRBJ2-1, with 10 junctional bases fitting TRBD1. Sequencing used PBMCs. The receptor's source is a woman in her fifties or sixties in good health and CMV-seronegative. The CDR3 reads as follows: CASSVDRGVYNEQFF. Here is the DNA: TGTGCCAGCAGCGTGGACAGGGGGGTTTACAATGAGCAGTTCTTC.